This T cell receptor beta chain comes out of a study of shared clonotypes between healthy human individuals. CD45RO-negative cells were positively selected for CCR7, leaving out terminally differentiated effector memory CD45RA+ cells. Overall study findings and caveats: The four-donor shared clonotypes exceeded non-shared clonotypes in generation probability, with non-shared ones scoring lower. Specimens sampled were limited to blood, with tissue repertoires likely differing.

Sequenced by immunoSEQ multiplex PCR; TCRdb stores in-frame clones only, minus some. The sample lists about 2.1 million clones, about 94% occurring once. With regard to this clone: What it binds is not known.

This CDR3 has 14 residues. V dropped 6 bases and J dropped 6 bases, with 15 bases sitting between them. Germline V gene lookup returns CDR1 MNHEY and CDR2 SMNVEV (reference sequence). The sample was naive CD8+ T cells from PBMCs. The TCR comes from a man aged 18 to 30 in good health. Some clones in this sample may be carry-over from other donors' samples. The gene calls are TRBV27 and TRBJ2-1; D tentatively reads TRBD1 or TRBD2 (6 bases each). The CDR3 DNA follows: TGTGCCAGCAGCAGCTTCGGGGGCCCCAATGAGCAGTTCTTC. It encodes CASSSFGGPNEQFF.